This T cell receptor beta chain was identified during a study of regulatory dendritic cells for organ transplantation. Study as a whole: Monocytes received vitamin D3 on days 0 and 4, IL-10 on day 4. Dendritic cell cultures received LPS on day 6.

Study-wide results and caveats: Resting memory CD8+ T cells held the most alloreactive clonotypes.

Sorted subsets were CFSE-labeled and cultured four to six days with allogeneic dendritic cells. Naive CD45RA+ and memory CD45RO+ CD4+ or CD8+ T cells were FACS-sorted. The CDR3 runs to 14 residues. V was clipped by 4 bases and J by 0 bases, with 9 bases between them. Per the germline V gene, CDR1 is PRHDT and CDR2 is FYEKMQ (reference sequence). Notes on this clone: Its antigen is as yet unknown.

Method: immunoSEQ multiplex PCR; TCRdb's copy keeps in-frame clones and lacks some. The sample lists about 4,000 clones, about three fifths occurring once. The sample comprised memory CD8+ T cells from blood cultured with regulatory dendritic cells. Subset denoted: CD45RO+ memory T cells. The genes are TRBV13 and TRBJ1-1; D uncertain. The source of this sequence is a human donor in good health. CDR3 coding DNA: TGTGCCAGCAGCTCCGAGGGAATGAACACTGAAGCTTTCTTT. Encoded protein: CASSSEGMNTEAFF.